Detailed here is one T cell receptor (beta chain). Among the donors, all were healthy bone marrow donors. This PCR relied on a set of 60 Vbeta primers and 13 Jbeta primers. Methods used by the authors: As a later analysis found, there were 70 million to 100 million unique TCR beta chains, of which some 10 million were shared. Using immunoSEQ multiplex PCR, the repertoire was profiled, and TCRdb retains in-frame clones only, with some absent. V and J calls and clone size are given by that table; D and trimming were obtained from the DNA. The repertoire includes under 140,000 clones, around 86% of them detected once, and around 2% sits in the top ten. The V and J ends lost 5 bases and 1 base, in that order; junction bases with no gene match: 6. The CDR3 has 16 amino acids. CDR1 SGHVS and CDR2 FNYEAQ come from the germline V gene. This specimen comes from a study of cytomegalovirus exposure and HLA in healthy donors.

The TCR was taken from a man aged 40-55 years in good health and CMV-seronegative. Specimen: PBMCs. This chain links TRBV7-6 with TRBJ2-3; TRBD1 aligns across 10 bases. The CDR3 spells CASSLSGTGGTDTQYF. The CDR3 DNA is TGTGCCAGCAGCCTCTCCGGGACAGGGGGCACAGATACGCAGTATTTT.